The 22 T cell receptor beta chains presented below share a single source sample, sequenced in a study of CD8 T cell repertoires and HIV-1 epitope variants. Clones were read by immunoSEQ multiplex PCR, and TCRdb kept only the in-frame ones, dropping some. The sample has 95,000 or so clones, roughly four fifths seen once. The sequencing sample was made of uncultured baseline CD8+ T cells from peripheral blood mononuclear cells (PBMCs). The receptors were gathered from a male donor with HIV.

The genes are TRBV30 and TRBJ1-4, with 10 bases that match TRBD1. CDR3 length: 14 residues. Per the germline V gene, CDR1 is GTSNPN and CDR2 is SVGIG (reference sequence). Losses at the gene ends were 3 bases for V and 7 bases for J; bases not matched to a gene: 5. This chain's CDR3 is CAWSDRGLIEKLFF. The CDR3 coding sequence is TGTGCCTGGAGCGACAGGGGGCTTATTGAAAAACTGTTTTTT. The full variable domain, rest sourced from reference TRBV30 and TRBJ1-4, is SQTIHQWPATLVQPVGSPLSLECTVEGTSNPNLYWYRQAAGRGLQLLFYSVGIGQISSEVPQNLSASRPQDRQFILSSKKLLLSDSGFYLCAWSDRGLIEKLFFGSGTQLSVL.

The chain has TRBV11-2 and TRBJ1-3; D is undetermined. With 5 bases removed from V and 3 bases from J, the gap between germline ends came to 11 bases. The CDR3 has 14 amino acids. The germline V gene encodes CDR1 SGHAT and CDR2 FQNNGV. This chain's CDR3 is CASSQGSVGNTIYF. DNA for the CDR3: TGTGCCAGCAGCCAAGGAAGCGTTGGAAACACCATATATTTT.

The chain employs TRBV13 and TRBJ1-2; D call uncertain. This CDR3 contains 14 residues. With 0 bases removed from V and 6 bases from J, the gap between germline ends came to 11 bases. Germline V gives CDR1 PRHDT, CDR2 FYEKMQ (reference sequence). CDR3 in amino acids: CASSLGPGADGYTF. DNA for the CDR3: TGTGCCAGCAGCTTAGGTCCGGGAGCGGATGGCTACACCTTC. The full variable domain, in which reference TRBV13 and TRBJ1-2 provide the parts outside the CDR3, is AAGVIQSPRHLIKEKRETATLKCYPIPRHDTVYWYQQGPGQDPQFLISFYEKMQSDKGSIPDRFSAQQFSDYHSELNMSSLELGDSALYFCASSLGPGADGYTFGSGTRLTVV.

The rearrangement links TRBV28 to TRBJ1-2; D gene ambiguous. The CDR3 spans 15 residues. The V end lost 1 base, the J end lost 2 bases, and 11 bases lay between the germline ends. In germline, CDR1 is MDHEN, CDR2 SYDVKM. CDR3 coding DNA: TGTGCCAGCAGTTTATACTCAAACTGGAACTATGGCTACACCTTC. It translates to CASSLYSNWNYGYTF.

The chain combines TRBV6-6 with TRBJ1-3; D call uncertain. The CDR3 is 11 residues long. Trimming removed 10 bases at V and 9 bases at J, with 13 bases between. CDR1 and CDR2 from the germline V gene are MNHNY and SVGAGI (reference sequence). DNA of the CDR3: TGTGCCACCCTCCAGGAGAGCACCATATATTTT. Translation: CATLQESTIYF.

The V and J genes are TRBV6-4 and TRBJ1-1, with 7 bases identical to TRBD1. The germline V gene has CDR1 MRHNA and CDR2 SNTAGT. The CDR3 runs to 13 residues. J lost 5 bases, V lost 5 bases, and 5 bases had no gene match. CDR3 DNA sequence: TGTGCCAGCAGTAGGACAGGTGGAACTGAAGCTTTCTTT. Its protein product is CASSRTGGTEAFF.

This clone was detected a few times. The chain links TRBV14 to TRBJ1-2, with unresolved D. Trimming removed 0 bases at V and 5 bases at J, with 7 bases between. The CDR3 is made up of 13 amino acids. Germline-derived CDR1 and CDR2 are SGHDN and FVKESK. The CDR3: CASSQEETYGYTF. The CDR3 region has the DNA TGTGCCAGCAGCCAAGAAGAGACTTATGGCTACACCTTC.

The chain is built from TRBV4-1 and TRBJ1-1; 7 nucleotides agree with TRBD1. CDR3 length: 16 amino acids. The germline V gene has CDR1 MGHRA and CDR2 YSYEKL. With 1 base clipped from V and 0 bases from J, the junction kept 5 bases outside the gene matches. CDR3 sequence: CASSQGTGQMNTEAFF. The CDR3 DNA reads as TGCGCCAGCAGCCAAGGAACGGGACAGATGAACACTGAAGCTTTCTTT.

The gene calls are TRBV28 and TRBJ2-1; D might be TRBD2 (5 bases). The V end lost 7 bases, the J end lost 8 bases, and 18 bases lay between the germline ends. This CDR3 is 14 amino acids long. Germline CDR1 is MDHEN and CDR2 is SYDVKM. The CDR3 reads CASTQGLLGDEQFF. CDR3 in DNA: TGTGCCAGCACCCAAGGACTCCTAGGCGATGAGCAGTTCTTC.

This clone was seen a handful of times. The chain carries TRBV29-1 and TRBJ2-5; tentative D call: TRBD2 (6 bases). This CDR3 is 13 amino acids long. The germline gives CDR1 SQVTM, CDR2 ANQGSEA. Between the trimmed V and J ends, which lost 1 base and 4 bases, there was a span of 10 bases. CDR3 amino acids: CSVEVRGGETQYF. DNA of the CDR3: TGCAGCGTTGAAGTGAGGGGAGGAGAGACCCAGTACTTC.

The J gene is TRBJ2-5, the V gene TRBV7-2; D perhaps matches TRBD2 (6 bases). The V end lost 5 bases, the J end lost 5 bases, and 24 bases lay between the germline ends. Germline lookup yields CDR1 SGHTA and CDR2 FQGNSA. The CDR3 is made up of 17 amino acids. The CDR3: CASSLVGGTTLRETQYF. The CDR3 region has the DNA TGTGCCAGCAGCCTGGTTGGCGGGACGACCCTTAGGGAGACCCAGTACTTC.

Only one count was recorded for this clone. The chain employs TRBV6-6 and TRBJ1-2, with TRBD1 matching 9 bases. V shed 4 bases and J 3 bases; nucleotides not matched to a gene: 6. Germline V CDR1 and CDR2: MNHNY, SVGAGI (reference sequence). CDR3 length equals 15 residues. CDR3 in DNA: TGTGCCAGCAGTTCTTCACAGGGGGCTGACTATGGCTACACCTTC. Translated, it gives CASSSSQGADYGYTF.

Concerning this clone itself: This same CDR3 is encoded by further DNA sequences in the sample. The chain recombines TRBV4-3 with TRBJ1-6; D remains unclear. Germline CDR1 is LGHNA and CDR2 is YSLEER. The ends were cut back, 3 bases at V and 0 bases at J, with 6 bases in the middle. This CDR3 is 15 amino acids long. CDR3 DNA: TGCGCCAGCAGCCAGGGGAGCTCCTATAATTCACCCCTCCACTTT. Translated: CASSQGSSYNSPLHF.

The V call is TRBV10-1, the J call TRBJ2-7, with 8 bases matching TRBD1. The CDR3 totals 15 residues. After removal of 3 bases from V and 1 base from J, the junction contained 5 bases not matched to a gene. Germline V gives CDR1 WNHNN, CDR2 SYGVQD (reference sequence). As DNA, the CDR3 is TGCGCCAGCAGTGATCAGGGGGCCCATTCCTACGAGCAGTACTTC. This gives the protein CASSDQGAHSYEQYF.

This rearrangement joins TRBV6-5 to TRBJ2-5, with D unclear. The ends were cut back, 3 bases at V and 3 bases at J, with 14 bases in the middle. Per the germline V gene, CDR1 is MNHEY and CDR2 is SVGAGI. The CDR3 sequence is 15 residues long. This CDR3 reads CASSYSTGREETQYF. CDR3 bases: TGTGCCAGCAGTTATTCTACGGGTCGCGAAGAGACCCAGTACTTC.

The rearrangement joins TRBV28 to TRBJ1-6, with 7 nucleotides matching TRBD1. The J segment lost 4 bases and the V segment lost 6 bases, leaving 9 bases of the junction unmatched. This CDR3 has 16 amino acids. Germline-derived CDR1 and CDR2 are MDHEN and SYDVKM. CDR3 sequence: CASSHGDRAYNSPLHF. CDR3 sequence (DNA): TGTGCCAGCAGCCACGGTGACAGGGCTTATAATTCACCCCTCCACTTT.

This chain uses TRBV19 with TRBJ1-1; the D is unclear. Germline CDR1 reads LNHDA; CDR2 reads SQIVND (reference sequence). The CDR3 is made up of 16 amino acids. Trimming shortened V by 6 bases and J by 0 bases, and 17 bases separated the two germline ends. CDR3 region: CASRVFGPSMNTEAFF. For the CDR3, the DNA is TGTGCCAGTAGGGTCTTTGGACCTAGCATGAACACTGAAGCTTTCTTT.

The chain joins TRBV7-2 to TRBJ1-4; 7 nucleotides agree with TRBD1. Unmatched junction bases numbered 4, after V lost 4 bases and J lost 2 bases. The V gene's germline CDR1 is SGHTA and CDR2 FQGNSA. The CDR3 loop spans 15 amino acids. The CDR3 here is CASSWATGTNEKLFF. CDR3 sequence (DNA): TGTGCCAGCAGCTGGGCGACAGGGACTAATGAAAAACTGTTTTTT.

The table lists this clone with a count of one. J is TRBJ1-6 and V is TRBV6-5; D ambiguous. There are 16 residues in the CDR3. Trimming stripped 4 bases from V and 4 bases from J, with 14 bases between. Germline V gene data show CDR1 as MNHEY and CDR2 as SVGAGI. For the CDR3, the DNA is TGTGCCAGCAGTTTGCAGGCCCCTACTTATAATTCACCCCTCCACTTT. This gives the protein CASSLQAPTYNSPLHF.

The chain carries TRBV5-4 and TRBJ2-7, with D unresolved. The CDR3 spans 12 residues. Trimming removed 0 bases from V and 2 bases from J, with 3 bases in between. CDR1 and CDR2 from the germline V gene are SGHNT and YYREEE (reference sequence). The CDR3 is CASSLGAYEQYF. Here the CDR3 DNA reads TGTGCCAGCAGCTTGGGAGCCTACGAGCAGTACTTC. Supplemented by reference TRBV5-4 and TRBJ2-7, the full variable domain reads ETGVTQSPTHLIKTRGQQVTLRCSSQSGHNTVSWYQQALGQGPQFIFQYYREEENGRGNFPPRFSGLQFPNYSSELNVNALELDDSALYLCASSLGAYEQYFGPGTRLTVT.

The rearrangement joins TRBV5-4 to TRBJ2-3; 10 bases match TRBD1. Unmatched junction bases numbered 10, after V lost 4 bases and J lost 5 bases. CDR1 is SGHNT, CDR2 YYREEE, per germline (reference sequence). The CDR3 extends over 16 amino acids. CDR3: CASSRPRQGAIDTQYF. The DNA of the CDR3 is TGTGCCAGCAGCCGCCCTAGACAGGGGGCAATAGATACGCAGTATTTT.

The CDR3 is CAWSPGDRGGEQFF. The DNA of the CDR3 is TGTGCCTGGAGTCCAGGGGACAGGGGTGGTGAGCAGTTCTTC. This chain uses TRBV30 with TRBJ2-1; 10 bases are a match to TRBD1. V lost 2 bases and J lost 9; bases outside the gene matches: 7. The CDR3 is made up of 14 amino acids. The germline gives CDR1 GTSNPN, CDR2 SVGIG (reference sequence).